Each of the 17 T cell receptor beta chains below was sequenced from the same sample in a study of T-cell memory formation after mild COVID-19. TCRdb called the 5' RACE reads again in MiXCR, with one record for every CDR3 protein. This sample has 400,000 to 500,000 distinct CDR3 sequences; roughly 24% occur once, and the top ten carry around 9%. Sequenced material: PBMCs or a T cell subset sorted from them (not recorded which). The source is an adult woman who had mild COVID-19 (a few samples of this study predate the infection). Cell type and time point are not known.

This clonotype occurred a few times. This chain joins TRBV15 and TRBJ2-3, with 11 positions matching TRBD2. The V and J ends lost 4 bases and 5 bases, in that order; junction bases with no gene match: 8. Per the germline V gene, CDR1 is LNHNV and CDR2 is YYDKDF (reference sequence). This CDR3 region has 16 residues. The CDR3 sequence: CATSMRTSGLGDTQYF. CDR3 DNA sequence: TGTGCCACCAGCATGAGGACTAGCGGGCTTGGAGATACGCAGTATTTT.

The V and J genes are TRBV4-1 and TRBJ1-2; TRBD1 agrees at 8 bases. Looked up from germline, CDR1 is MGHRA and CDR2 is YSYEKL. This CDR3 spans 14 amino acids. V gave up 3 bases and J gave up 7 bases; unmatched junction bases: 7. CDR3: CASSQQTGVGGYTF. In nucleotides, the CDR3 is TGCGCCAGCAGCCAGCAGACAGGGGTTGGTGGCTACACCTTC.

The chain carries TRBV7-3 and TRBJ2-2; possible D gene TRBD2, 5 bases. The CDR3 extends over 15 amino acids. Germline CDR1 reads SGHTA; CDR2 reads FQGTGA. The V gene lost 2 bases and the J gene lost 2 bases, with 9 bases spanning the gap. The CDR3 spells CASSLLTTNTGELFF. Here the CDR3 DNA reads TGTGCCAGCAGCTTATTGACTACCAACACCGGGGAGCTGTTTTTT.

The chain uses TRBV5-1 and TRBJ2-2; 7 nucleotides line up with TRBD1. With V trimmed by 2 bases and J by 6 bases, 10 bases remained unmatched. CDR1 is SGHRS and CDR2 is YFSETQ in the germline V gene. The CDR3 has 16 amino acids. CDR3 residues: CASSLTGEGRAGELFF. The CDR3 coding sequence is TGCGCCAGCAGCTTAACAGGGGAAGGTCGTGCCGGGGAGCTGTTTTTT.

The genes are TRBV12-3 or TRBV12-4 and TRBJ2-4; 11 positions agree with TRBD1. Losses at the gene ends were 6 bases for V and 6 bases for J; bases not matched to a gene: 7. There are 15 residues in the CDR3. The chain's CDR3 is CASSGQGASGNIQYF. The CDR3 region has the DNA TGTGCCAGCAGCGGACAGGGGGCGTCGGGAAACATTCAGTACTTC.

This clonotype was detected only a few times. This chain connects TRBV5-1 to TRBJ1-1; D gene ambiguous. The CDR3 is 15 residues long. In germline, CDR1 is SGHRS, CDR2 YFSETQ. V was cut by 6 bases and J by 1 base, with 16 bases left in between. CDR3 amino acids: CASKWRERWNTEAFF. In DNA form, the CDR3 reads TGCGCCAGCAAGTGGAGGGAGAGGTGGAACACTGAAGCTTTCTTT.

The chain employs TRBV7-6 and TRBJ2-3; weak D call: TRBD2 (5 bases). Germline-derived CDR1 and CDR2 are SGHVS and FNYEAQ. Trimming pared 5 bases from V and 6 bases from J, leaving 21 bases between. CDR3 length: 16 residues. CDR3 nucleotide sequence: TGTGCCAGCAGCCCCTCTTCCCCCCGGTGGGAGGATACGCAGTATTTT. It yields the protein CASSPSSPRWEDTQYF.

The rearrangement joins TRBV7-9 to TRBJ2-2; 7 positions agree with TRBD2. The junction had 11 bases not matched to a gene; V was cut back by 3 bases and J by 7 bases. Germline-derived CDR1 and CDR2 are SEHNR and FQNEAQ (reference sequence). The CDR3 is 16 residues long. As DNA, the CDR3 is TGTGCCAGCAGCTTGGGGACTACCACAGAGGGCGGGGAGCTGTTTTTT. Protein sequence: CASSLGTTTEGGELFF.

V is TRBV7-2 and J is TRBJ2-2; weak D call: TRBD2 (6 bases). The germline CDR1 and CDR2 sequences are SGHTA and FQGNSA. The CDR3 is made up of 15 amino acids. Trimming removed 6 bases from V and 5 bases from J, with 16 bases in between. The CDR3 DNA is TGTGCCAGCAGTTCTACTAGCACACCGACCGGGGAGCTGTTTTTT. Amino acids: CASSSTSTPTGELFF.

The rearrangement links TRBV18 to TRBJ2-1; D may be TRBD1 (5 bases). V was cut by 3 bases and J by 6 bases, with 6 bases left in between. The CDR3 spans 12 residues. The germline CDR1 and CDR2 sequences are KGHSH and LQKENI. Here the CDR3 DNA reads TGTGCCAGCTCACCGGGGCGCAATGAGCAGTTCTTC. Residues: CASSPGRNEQFF.

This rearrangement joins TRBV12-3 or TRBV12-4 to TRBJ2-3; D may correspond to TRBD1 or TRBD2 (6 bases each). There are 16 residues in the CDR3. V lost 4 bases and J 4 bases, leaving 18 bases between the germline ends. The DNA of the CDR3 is TGTGCCAGCAGTTCCAATGCCCGGGGGCAGGCAGATACGCAGTATTTT. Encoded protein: CASSSNARGQADTQYF.

The CDR3 sequence is CASSAELAGVTDTQYF. The CDR3, as DNA: TGTGCCAGCAGCGCCGAACTAGCGGGAGTCACAGATACGCAGTATTTT. The chain recombines TRBV9 with TRBJ2-3, with 11 bases identical to TRBD2. This CDR3 contains 16 residues. V was clipped by 3 bases and J by 2 bases; unmatched bases: 5. Germline assignment: CDR1 SGDLS and CDR2 YYNGEE.

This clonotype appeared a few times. CDR3 residues: CASSQDRMIPDTDQPQHF. CDR3 bases: TGCGCCAGCAGCCAAGATCGAATGATCCCCGATACGGATCAGCCCCAGCATTTT. V and J are TRBV4-1 and TRBJ1-5; D is unclear. Germline V gives CDR1 MGHRA, CDR2 YSYEKL. Trimming took 0 bases from V and 5 from J, leaving 20 bases between them. The CDR3 loop spans 18 amino acids.

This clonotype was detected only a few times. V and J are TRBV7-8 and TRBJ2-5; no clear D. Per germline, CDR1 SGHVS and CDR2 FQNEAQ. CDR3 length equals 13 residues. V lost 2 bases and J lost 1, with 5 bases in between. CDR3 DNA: TGTGCCAGCAGCTTAATCCTCCAAGAGACCCAGTACTTC. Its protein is CASSLILQETQYF.

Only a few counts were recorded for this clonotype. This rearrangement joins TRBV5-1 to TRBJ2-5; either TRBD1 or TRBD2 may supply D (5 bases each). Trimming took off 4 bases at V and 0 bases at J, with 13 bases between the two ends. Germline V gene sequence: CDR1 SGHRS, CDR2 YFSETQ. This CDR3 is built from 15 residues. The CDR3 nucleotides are TGCGCCAGCAGCCCGGGACCAGGAAACCAAGAGACCCAGTACTTC. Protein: CASSPGPGNQETQYF.

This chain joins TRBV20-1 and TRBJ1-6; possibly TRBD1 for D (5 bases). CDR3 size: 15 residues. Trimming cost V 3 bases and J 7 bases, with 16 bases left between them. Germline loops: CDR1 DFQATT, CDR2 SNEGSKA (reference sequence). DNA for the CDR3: TGCAGTGCTAGGTCCAAAAAGGGGTCCAATTCACCCCTCCACTTT. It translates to CSARSKKGSNSPLHF.

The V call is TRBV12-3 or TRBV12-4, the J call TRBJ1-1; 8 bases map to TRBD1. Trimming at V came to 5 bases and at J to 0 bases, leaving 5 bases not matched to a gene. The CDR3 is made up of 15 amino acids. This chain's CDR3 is CASSRQGTLNTEAFF. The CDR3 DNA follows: TGTGCCAGCAGTCGACAGGGGACTTTGAACACTGAAGCTTTCTTT.